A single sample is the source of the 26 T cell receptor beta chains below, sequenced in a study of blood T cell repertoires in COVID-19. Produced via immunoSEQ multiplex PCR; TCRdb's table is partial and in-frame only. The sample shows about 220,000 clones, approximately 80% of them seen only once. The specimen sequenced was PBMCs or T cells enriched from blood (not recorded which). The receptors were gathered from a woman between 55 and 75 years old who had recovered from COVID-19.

The CDR3 spells CASSRPGGNEQFF. CDR3 DNA: TGTGCCAGCAGCCGGCCAGGGGGCAATGAGCAGTTCTTC. The chain combines TRBV3-1 (or the pseudogene TRBV3-2) with TRBJ2-1; 7 nucleotides line up with TRBD1. Germline CDR1 LGHDT, CDR2 YNNKEL (reference sequence). J lost 6 bases, V lost 4 bases, and 3 bases had no gene match. The CDR3 is 13 residues long.

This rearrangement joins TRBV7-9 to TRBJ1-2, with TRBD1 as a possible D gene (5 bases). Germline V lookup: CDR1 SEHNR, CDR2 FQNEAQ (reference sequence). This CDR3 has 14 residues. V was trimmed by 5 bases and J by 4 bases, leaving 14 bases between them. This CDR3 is CASSRGGGSYGYTF. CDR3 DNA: TGTGCCAGCAGCCGAGGTGGGGGGTCCTATGGCTACACCTTC. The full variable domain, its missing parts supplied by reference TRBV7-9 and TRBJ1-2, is DTGVSQNPRHKITKRGQNVTFRCDPISEHNRLYWYRQTLGQGPEFLTYFQNEAQLEKSRLLSDRFSAERPKGSFSTLEIQRTEQGDSAMYLCASSRGGGSYGYTFGSGTRLTVV.

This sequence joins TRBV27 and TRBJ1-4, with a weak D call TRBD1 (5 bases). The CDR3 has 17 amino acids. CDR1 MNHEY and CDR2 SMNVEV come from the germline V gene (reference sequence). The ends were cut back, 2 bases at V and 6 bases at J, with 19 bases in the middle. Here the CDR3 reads CASSLVYAAGGYEKLFF. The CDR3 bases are TGTGCCAGCAGTTTAGTGTACGCGGCCGGGGGGTATGAAAAACTGTTTTTT.

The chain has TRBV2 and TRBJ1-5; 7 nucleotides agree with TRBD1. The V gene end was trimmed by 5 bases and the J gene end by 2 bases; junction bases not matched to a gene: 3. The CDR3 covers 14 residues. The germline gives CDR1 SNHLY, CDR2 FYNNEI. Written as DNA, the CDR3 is TGTGCCAGCAGTACAGGGGAGGGCAATCAGCCCCAGCATTTT. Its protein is CASSTGEGNQPQHF. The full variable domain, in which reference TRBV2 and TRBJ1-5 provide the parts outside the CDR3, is EPEVTQTPSHQVTQMGQEVILRCVPISNHLYFYWYRQILGQKVEFLVSFYNNEISEKSEIFDDQFSVERPDGSNFTLKIRSTKLEDSAMYFCASSTGEGNQPQHFGDGTRLSIL.

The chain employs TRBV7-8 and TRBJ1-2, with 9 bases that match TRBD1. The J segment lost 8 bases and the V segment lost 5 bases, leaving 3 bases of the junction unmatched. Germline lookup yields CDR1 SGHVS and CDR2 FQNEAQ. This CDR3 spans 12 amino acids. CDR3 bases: TGTGCCAGCAGCCGGGGGACAGGGGGCTACACCTTC. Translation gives CASSRGTGGYTF.

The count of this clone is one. The CDR3, as DNA: TGTGCCAGCAGTGGTGAGGTGGGACAGGGGATCTATGGCTACACCTTC. It specifies CASSGEVGQGIYGYTF. This chain connects TRBV2 to TRBJ1-2, with TRBD1 matching over 10 bases. Germline trimming cut 4 bases from V and 4 bases from J; bases unmatched to any gene: 9. This CDR3 is built from 16 residues. Germline loops: CDR1 SNHLY, CDR2 FYNNEI.

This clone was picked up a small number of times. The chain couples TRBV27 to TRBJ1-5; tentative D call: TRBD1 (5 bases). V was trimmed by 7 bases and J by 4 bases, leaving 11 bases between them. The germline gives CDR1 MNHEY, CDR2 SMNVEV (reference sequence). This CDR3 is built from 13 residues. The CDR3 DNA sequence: TGTGCCAGCAAGCGGGGGGTTAATCAGCCCCAGCATTTT. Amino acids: CASKRGVNQPQHF.

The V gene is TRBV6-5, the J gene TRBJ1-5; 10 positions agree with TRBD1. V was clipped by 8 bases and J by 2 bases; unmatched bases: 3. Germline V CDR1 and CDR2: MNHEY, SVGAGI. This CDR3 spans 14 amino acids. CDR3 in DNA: TGTGCCAGCCGACAGGGGGCACGCAATCAGCCCCAGCATTTT. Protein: CASRQGARNQPQHF.

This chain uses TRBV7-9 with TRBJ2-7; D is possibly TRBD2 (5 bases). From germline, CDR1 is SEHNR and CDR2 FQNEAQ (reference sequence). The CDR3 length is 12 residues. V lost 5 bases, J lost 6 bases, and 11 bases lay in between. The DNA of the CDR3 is TGTGCCAGCAGCCACGAGGGTCGCGAGCAGTACTTC. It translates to CASSHEGREQYF.

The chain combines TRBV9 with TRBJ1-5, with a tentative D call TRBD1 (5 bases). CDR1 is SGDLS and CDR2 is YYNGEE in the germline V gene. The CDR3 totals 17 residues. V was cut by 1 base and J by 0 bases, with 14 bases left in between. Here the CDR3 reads CASSVWEGTFSNQPQHF. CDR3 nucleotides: TGTGCCAGCAGCGTATGGGAAGGGACTTTTAGCAATCAGCCCCAGCATTTT.

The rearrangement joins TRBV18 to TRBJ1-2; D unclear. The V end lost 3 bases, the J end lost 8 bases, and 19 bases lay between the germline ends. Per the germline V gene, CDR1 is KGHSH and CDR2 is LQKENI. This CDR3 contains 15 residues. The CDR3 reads CASSPDGGMAWGYTF. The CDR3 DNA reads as TGTGCCAGCTCACCCGACGGAGGGATGGCCTGGGGCTACACCTTC.

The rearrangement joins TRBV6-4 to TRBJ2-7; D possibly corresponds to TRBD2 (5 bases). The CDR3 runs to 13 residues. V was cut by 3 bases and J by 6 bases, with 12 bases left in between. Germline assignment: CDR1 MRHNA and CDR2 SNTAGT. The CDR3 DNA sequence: TGTGCCAGCAGTGAAACCCTAGGAGGCGAGCAGTACTTC. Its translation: CASSETLGGEQYF.

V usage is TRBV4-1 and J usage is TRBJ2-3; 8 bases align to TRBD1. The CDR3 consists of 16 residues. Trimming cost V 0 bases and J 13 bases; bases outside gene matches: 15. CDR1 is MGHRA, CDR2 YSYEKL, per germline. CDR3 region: CASSQDVRQGAPQEYF. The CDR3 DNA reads TGCGCCAGCAGCCAAGATGTGCGTCAGGGGGCCCCCCAAGAGTATTTT.

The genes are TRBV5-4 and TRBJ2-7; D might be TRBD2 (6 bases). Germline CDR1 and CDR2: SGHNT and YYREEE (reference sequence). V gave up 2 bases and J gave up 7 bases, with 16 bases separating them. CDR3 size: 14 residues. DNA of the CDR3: TGTGCCAGCAGCTTAGTGCGGGGCGGAGGAGAGCAGTACTTC. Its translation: CASSLVRGGGEQYF. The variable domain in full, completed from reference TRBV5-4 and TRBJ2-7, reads ETGVTQSPTHLIKTRGQQVTLRCSSQSGHNTVSWYQQALGQGPQFIFQYYREEENGRGNFPPRFSGLQFPNYSSELNVNALELDDSALYLCASSLVRGGGEQYFGPGTRLTVT.

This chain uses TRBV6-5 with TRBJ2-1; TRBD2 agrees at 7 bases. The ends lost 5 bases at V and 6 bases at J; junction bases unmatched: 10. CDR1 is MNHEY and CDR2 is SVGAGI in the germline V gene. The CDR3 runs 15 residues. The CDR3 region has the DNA TGTGCCAGCAGTCCGTCGGCTAGCGGAGTCAATGAGCAGTTCTTC. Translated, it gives CASSPSASGVNEQFF.

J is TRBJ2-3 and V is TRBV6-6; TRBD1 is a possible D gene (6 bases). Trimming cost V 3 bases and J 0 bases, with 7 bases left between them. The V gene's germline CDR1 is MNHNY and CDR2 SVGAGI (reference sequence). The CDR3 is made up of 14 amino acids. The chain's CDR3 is CASSYQGSTDTQYF. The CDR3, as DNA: TGTGCCAGCAGTTATCAGGGGAGCACAGATACGCAGTATTTT.

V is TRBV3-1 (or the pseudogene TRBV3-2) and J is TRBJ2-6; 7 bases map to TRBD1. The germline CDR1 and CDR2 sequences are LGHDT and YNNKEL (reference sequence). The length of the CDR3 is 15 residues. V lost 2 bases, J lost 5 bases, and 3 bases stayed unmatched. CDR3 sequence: CASSQLQGRANVLTF. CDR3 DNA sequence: TGTGCCAGCAGCCAACTACAGGGGCGGGCCAACGTCCTGACTTTC.

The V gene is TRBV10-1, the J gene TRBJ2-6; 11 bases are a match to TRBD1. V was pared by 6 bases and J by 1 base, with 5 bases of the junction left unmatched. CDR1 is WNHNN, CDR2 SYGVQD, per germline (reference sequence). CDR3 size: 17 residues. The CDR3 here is CASSGQGAVSGANVLTF. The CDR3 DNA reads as TGCGCCAGCAGCGGACAGGGGGCCGTATCTGGGGCCAACGTCCTGACTTTC.

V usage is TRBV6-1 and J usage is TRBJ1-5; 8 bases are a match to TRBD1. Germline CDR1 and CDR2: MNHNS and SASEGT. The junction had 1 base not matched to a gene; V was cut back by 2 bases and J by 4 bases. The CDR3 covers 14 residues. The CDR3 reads CASSETGGNQPQHF. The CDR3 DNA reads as TGTGCCAGCAGTGAAACAGGGGGGAATCAGCCCCAGCATTTT.

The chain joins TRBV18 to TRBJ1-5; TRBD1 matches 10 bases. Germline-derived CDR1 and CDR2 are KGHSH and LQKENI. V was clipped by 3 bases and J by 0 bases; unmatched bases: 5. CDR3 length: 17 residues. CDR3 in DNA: TGTGCCAGCTCACCGGTTGGGACAGGGGATAGCAATCAGCCCCAGCATTTT. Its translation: CASSPVGTGDSNQPQHF.

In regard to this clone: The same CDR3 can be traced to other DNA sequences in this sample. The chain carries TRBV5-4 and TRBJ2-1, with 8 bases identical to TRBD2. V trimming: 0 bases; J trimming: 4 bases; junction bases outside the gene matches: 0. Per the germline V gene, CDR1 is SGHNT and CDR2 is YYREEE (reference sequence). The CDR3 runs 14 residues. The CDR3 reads CASSLASGYNEQFF. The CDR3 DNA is TGTGCCAGCAGCTTGGCTAGCGGGTACAATGAGCAGTTCTTC. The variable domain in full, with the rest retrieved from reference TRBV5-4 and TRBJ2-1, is ETGVTQSPTHLIKTRGQQVTLRCSSQSGHNTVSWYQQALGQGPQFIFQYYREEENGRGNFPPRFSGLQFPNYSSELNVNALELDDSALYLCASSLASGYNEQFFGPGTRLTVL.

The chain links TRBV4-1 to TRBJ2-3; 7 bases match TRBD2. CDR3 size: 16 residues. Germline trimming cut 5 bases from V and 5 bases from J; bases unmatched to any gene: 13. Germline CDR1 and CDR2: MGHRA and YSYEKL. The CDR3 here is CASSLGSGVGLDTQYF. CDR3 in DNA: TGCGCCAGCAGCTTGGGGAGCGGGGTAGGTCTAGATACGCAGTATTTT.

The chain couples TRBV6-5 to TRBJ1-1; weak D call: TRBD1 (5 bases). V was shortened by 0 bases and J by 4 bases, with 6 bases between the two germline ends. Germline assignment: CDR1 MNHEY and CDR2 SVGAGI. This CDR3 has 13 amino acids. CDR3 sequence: CASSYSGGTEAFF. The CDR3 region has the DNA TGTGCCAGCAGTTACTCGGGGGGCACTGAAGCTTTCTTT.

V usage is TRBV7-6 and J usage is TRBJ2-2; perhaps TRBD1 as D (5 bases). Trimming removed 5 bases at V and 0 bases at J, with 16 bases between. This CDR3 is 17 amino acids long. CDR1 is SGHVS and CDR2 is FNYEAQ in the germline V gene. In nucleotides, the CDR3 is TGTGCCAGCAGCCCTTTGTCGACAGCTTCGAACACCGGGGAGCTGTTTTTT. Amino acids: CASSPLSTASNTGELFF. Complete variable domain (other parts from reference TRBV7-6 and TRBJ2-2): GAGVSQSPRYKVTKRGQDVALRCDPISGHVSLYWYRQALGQGPEFLTYFNYEAQQDKSGLPNDRFSAERPEGSISTLTIQRTEQRDSAMYRCASSPLSTASNTGELFFGEGSRLTVL.

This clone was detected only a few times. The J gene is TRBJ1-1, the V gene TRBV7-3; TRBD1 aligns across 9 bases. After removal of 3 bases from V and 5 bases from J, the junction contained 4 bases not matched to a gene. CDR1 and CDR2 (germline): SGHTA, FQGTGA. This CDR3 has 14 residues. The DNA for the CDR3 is TGTGCCAGCAGCTTGGGGACAGGGAGGACTGAAGCTTTCTTT. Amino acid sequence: CASSLGTGRTEAFF.

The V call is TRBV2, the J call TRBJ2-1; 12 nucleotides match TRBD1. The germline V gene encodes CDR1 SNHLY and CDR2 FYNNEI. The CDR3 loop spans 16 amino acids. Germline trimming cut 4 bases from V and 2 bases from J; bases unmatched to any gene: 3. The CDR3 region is CASSGGTGGPYNEQFF. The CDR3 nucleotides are TGTGCCAGCAGTGGGGGGACAGGGGGCCCCTACAATGAGCAGTTCTTC. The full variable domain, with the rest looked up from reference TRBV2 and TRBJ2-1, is EPEVTQTPSHQVTQMGQEVILRCVPISNHLYFYWYRQILGQKVEFLVSFYNNEISEKSEIFDDQFSVERPDGSNFTLKIRSTKLEDSAMYFCASSGGTGGPYNEQFFGPGTRLTVL.